Listed here is a single T cell receptor beta chain. Its antigen is not known. Primers: 60 Vbeta forward and 13 Jbeta reverse. Profiled with immunoSEQ multiplex PCR; TCRdb holds only in-frame clones, not every one. The sample records about 37,000 clones, about 74% being singletons. The CDR3 is made up of 13 amino acids. V gave up 6 bases and J gave up 1 base, with 9 bases separating them. The sample belongs to a study of cytomegalovirus exposure and HLA in healthy donors. The study's findings and limits: Earlier analysis looked at TCR beta V segments, and most were productive about 90% or about 30% of the time.

J is TRBJ1-1 and V is TRBV23-1, with unresolved D. TRBV23-1 is an ORF; its function is uncertain. This receptor was obtained from a man aged 25-45 years in good health and CMV-seronegative. Sequencing used PBMCs. DNA for the CDR3: TGCGCCAGCAGGAGGCCTCCGAACACTGAAGCTTTCTTT. It yields the protein CASRRPPNTEAFF.